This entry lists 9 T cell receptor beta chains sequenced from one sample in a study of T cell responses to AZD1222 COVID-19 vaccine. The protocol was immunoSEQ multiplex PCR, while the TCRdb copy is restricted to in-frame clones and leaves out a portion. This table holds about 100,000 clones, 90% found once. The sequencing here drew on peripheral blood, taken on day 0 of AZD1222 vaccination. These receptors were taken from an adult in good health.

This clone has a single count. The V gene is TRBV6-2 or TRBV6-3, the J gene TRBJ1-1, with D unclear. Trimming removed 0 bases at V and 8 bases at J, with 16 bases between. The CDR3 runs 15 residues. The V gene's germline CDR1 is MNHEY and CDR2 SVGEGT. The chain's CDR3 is CASSYSIGALAEAFF. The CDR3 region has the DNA TGTGCCAGCAGTTACTCGATCGGAGCCCTAGCCGAAGCTTTCTTT.

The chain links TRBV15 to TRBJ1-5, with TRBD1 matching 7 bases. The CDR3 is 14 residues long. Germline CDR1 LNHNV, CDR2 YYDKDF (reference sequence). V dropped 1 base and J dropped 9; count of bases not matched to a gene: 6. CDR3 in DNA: TGTGCCACCAGCAGAGCTAGGGGGCGCGTGCCCCAGCATTTT. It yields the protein CATSRARGRVPQHF.

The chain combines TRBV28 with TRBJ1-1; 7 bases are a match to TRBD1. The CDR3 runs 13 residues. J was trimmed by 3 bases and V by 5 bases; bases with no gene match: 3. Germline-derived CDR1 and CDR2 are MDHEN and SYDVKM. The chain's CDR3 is CASSQDRDTEAFF. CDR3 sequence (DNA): TGTGCCAGCAGTCAAGACAGGGACACTGAAGCTTTCTTT.

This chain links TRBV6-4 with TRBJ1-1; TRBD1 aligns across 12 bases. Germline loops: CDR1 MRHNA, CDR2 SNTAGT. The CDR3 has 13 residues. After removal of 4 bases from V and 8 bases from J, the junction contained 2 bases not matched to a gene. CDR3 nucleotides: TGTGCCAGCAGTGCTGGGACAGGGGGCGAAGCTTTCTTT. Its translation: CASSAGTGGEAFF.

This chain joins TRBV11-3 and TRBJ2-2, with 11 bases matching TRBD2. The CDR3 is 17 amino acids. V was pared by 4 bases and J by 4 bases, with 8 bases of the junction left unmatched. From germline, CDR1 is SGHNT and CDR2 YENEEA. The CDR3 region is CASSSNSGGAGTGELFF. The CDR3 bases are TGTGCCAGCAGCTCGAATAGCGGGGGGGCAGGCACCGGGGAGCTGTTTTTT.

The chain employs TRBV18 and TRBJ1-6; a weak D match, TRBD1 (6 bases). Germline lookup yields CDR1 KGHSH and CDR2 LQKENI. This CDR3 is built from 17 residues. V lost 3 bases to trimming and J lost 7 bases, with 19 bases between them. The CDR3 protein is CASSPSTDRGLNSPLHF. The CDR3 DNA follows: TGTGCCAGCTCACCGTCCACGGATCGGGGGCTGAATTCACCCCTCCACTTT. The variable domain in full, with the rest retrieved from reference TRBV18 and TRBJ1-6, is NAGVMQNPRHLVRRRGQEARLRCSPMKGHSHVYWYRQLPEEGLKFMVYLQKENIIDESGMPKERFSAEFPKEGPSILRIQQVVRGDSAAYFCASSPSTDRGLNSPLHFGNGTRLTVT.

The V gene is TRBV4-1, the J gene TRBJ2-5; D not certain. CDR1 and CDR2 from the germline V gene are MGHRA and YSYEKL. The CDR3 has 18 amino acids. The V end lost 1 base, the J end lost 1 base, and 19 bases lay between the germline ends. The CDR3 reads CASSQGRYPAELQETQYF. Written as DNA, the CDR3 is TGCGCCAGCAGCCAAGGTCGGTATCCGGCAGAACTCCAAGAGACCCAGTACTTC.

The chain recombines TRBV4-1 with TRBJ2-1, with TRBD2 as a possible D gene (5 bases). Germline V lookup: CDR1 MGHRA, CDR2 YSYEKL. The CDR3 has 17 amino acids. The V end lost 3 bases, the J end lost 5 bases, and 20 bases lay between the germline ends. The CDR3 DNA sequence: TGCGCCAGCAGCCAGGGATCAGGACTGAACGCCCACAATGAGCAGTTCTTC. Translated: CASSQGSGLNAHNEQFF.

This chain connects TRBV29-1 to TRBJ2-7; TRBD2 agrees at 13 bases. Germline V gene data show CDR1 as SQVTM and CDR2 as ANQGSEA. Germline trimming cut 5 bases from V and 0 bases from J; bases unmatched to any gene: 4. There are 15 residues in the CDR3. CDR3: CSVRGTSGNSYEQYF. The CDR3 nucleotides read TGCAGCGTTCGAGGGACTAGCGGGAACTCCTACGAGCAGTACTTC.